The 28 T cell receptor beta chains below come from one sample, sequenced in a study of blood T cell repertoires in COVID-19. Assay: immunoSEQ multiplex PCR; the TCRdb copy retains only in-frame clones and omits some. Of about 61,000 clones in the sample, approximately 89% were seen once. Sequencing input: peripheral blood. Source of these receptors: a man aged 60 to 75 with acute or convalescent COVID-19.

The V call is TRBV4-2, the J call TRBJ1-1; 9 bases fit TRBD1. Germline CDR1 reads LGHNA; CDR2 reads YNFKEQ. This CDR3 comprises 17 residues. V lost 3 bases and J lost 4; bases outside the gene matches: 12. The CDR3 loop reads CASSQEQGAGGFTEAFF. As DNA, the CDR3 is TGTGCCAGCAGCCAGGAACAGGGGGCCGGCGGATTCACTGAAGCTTTCTTT.

The V gene is TRBV5-1, the J gene TRBJ1-1; D is possibly TRBD1 (5 bases). In germline, CDR1 is SGHRS, CDR2 YFSETQ. The CDR3 is made up of 14 amino acids. V gave up 4 bases and J gave up 1 base, with 11 bases separating them. The CDR3: CASSTLRGNTEAFF. The CDR3 DNA reads TGCGCCAGCAGCACCCTAAGGGGGAACACTGAAGCTTTCTTT.

The rearrangement uses TRBV6-2 or TRBV6-3 and TRBJ1-4; 8 bases match TRBD1. The CDR3 extends over 15 amino acids. Germline V gene lookup returns CDR1 MNHEY and CDR2 SVGEGT. V was clipped by 5 bases and J by 8 bases; unmatched bases: 10. The CDR3 DNA follows: TGTGCCAGCAGTCCCGAGGACAGGGTTCAGGAAAAACTGTTTTTT. This encodes CASSPEDRVQEKLFF.

This clone has just one count. The rearrangement uses TRBV6-2 or TRBV6-3 and TRBJ2-7; possibly TRBD1 for D (6 bases). The length of the CDR3 is 16 residues. Germline CDR1 reads MNHEY; CDR2 reads SVGEGT. V shed 5 bases and J shed 2 bases, with 19 bases lying between them. The CDR3 region has the DNA TGTGCCAGCAGTGCCCGGGGACACGTGCGGACCTACGAGCAGTACTTC. Amino acid sequence: CASSARGHVRTYEQYF.

The chain joins TRBV6-5 to TRBJ1-2; 7 bases line up with TRBD1. Germline V gene lookup returns CDR1 MNHEY and CDR2 SVGAGI. The V segment lost 6 bases and the J segment 3 bases; nucleotides outside the gene matches: 10. The CDR3 length is 15 residues. In DNA, the CDR3 is TGTGCCAGCAGAACCGACAGGGCCCGGGACTATGGCTACACCTTC. It encodes CASRTDRARDYGYTF.

The chain recombines TRBV5-5 with TRBJ2-1, with D uncertain. The CDR3 contains 15 residues. Germline values: CDR1 SGHKS, CDR2 YYEKEE (reference sequence). The V gene lost 6 bases and the J gene lost 1 base, with 14 bases spanning the gap. The CDR3 sequence: CASTLNPRSYNEQFF. The CDR3 DNA reads as TGTGCCAGCACCCTCAACCCTAGGTCCTACAATGAGCAGTTCTTC.

This clone has a single count. The V gene is TRBV18, the J gene TRBJ2-1; maybe TRBD1 (6 bases). The V and J ends lost 6 bases and 6 bases respectively, with 15 bases between them. The CDR3 sequence is 14 residues long. Germline CDR1 is KGHSH and CDR2 is LQKENI. Here the CDR3 DNA reads TGTGCCAGCTCCCTATCTCAGGGGAGCAATGAGCAGTTCTTC. Protein product: CASSLSQGSNEQFF.

This chain links TRBV9 with TRBJ2-7, with TRBD2 matching 8 bases. The CDR3 has 16 residues. The V gene end was trimmed by 2 bases and the J gene end by 4 bases; junction bases not matched to a gene: 11. CDR1 and CDR2 from the germline V gene are SGDLS and YYNGEE. This CDR3 is CASSVSGAGGRYEQYF. CDR3 bases: TGTGCCAGCAGCGTCTCAGGGGCGGGGGGTAGATACGAGCAGTACTTC.

This clone appeared once. V and J are TRBV5-4 and TRBJ2-3; TRBD1 is a possible D gene (6 bases). CDR1 and CDR2 (germline): SGHNT, YYREEE (reference sequence). The V and J ends lost 1 base and 1 base respectively, with 10 bases between them. The CDR3 is made up of 15 amino acids. The CDR3 is CASSLRSGGTDTQYF. For the CDR3, the DNA is TGTGCCAGCAGCTTGCGGTCAGGGGGCACAGATACGCAGTATTTT. Supplemented by reference TRBV5-4 and TRBJ2-3, the full variable domain reads ETGVTQSPTHLIKTRGQQVTLRCSSQSGHNTVSWYQQALGQGPQFIFQYYREEENGRGNFPPRFSGLQFPNYSSELNVNALELDDSALYLCASSLRSGGTDTQYFGPGTRLTVL.

The chain employs TRBV6-6 and TRBJ1-1; 7 bases map to TRBD1. Germline V gives CDR1 MNHNY, CDR2 SVGAGI (reference sequence). V lost 7 bases to trimming and J lost 5 bases; unmatched junction nucleotides: 4. This CDR3 spans 12 amino acids. The DNA for the CDR3 is TGTGCCAGCAACGACAGGGATACTGAAGCTTTCTTT. Translated, it gives CASNDRDTEAFF.

This clone was found once. This chain uses TRBV10-2 with TRBJ1-4; 8 positions agree with TRBD1. V lost 2 bases, J lost 8 bases, and 4 bases stayed unmatched. This CDR3 region has 14 residues. Germline values: CDR1 WSHSY, CDR2 SAAADI. The CDR3 sequence: CASSEGQGGEKLFF. CDR3 sequence (DNA): TGCGCCAGCAGTGAGGGACAGGGAGGGGAAAAACTGTTTTTT.

This chain connects TRBV25-1 to TRBJ1-4; D is uncertain. Trimming took 8 bases from V and 10 from J, leaving 8 bases between them. CDR1 and CDR2 from the germline V gene are MGHDK and SYGVNS. The CDR3 totals 10 residues. For the CDR3, the DNA is TGTGCCAGCGGCACGGGAAAACTGTTTTTT. Translation gives CASGTGKLFF.

The chain combines TRBV5-6 with TRBJ2-7, with TRBD1 matching 9 bases. The CDR3 is 14 amino acids. Germline V lookup: CDR1 SGHDT, CDR2 YYEEEE. V gave up 4 bases and J gave up 4 bases; unmatched junction bases: 6. The chain's CDR3 is CASSTGTGHYEQYF. As DNA, the CDR3 is TGTGCCAGCAGCACAGGGACAGGGCATTACGAGCAGTACTTC.

The J gene is TRBJ2-5, the V gene TRBV5-8, with D maybe TRBD1 (5 bases). The CDR3 covers 15 residues. Germline-derived CDR1 and CDR2 are SGHTS and YDEGEE. V was pared by 4 bases and J by 4 bases, with 17 bases between. CDR3: CASSAVTVLGETQYF. The CDR3, as DNA: TGTGCCAGCAGCGCTGTGACAGTTTTAGGAGAGACCCAGTACTTC.

This clone was observed once. This chain connects TRBV11-2 to TRBJ2-3; 8 bases line up with TRBD2. This CDR3 has 15 amino acids. Germline CDR1 and CDR2: SGHAT and FQNNGV. The V and J ends lost 0 bases and 2 bases, in that order; junction bases with no gene match: 1. This CDR3 reads CASSLEAGDTDTQYF. The CDR3 nucleotides are TGTGCCAGCAGCTTAGAAGCGGGGGACACAGATACGCAGTATTTT.

The chain is built from TRBV27 and TRBJ1-5; 7 bases line up with TRBD1. Germline lookup yields CDR1 MNHEY and CDR2 SMNVEV (reference sequence). Losses at the gene ends were 3 bases for V and 1 base for J; bases not matched to a gene: 0. This CDR3 has 14 residues. The CDR3, as DNA: TGTGCCAGCAGTTTGACAGGGAGCAATCAGCCCCAGCATTTT. As protein: CASSLTGSNQPQHF.

The chain is built from TRBV10-3 and TRBJ2-5; the D gene is possibly TRBD2 (5 bases). V was clipped by 2 bases and J by 7 bases, with 14 bases between them. The germline CDR1 and CDR2 sequences are ENHRY and SYGVKD. The CDR3 spans 14 residues. This CDR3 reads CAISERLLEGTQYF. The CDR3 nucleotides read TGTGCCATCAGTGAGCGCCTTCTCGAGGGGACCCAGTACTTC.

This clone showed up just a few times. This rearrangement joins TRBV30 to TRBJ1-4, with D possibly being TRBD1 (5 bases). The CDR3 is 15 residues long. V was clipped by 0 bases and J by 7 bases, with 15 bases between them. Per germline, CDR1 GTSNPN and CDR2 SVGIG (reference sequence). The DNA of the CDR3 is TGTGCCTGGAGTGTACGGGGGGTGATTGGTGAAAAACTGTTTTTT. This translates into CAWSVRGVIGEKLFF.

This chain connects TRBV19 to TRBJ2-2; TRBD1 matches at 9 bases. CDR3 size: 15 residues. Germline V gives CDR1 LNHDA, CDR2 SQIVND (reference sequence). The junction had 3 bases not matched to a gene; V was cut back by 4 bases and J by 3 bases. This CDR3 is CASSKRTGDTGELFF. The CDR3 DNA follows: TGTGCCAGTAGTAAAAGGACAGGGGACACCGGGGAGCTGTTTTTT.

This clone was seen once. J is TRBJ2-1 and V is TRBV7-6; 11 nucleotides line up with TRBD2. Per the germline V gene, CDR1 is SGHVS and CDR2 is FNYEAQ. This CDR3 comprises 15 residues. Trimming took 5 bases from V and 7 from J; bases not matched to a gene: 7. CDR3 in DNA: TGTGCCAGCAGCCAACTAGCGGGGGCCGGAAATGAGCAGTTCTTC. As protein: CASSQLAGAGNEQFF.

The CDR3 loop reads CASSLAQNTEAFF. CDR3 DNA: TGCGCCAGCAGCTTGGCCCAAAACACTGAAGCTTTCTTT. V usage is TRBV5-1 and J usage is TRBJ1-1; unclear D gene. CDR1 is SGHRS and CDR2 is YFSETQ in the germline V gene. This CDR3 is 13 amino acids long. Trimming removed 0 bases from V and 2 bases from J, with 5 bases in between. The complete variable domain, with remaining parts taken from reference TRBV5-1 and TRBJ1-1, reads KAGVTQTPRYLIKTRGQQVTLSCSPISGHRSVSWYQQTPGQGLQFLFEYFSETQRNKGNFPGRFSGRQFSNSRSEMNVSTLELGDSALYLCASSLAQNTEAFFGQGTRLTVV.

The chain uses TRBV18 and TRBJ1-1; D is unclear. The V end was cut by 4 bases, the J end by 2 bases, with 17 bases between. The CDR3 consists of 16 residues. Germline CDR1 is KGHSH and CDR2 is LQKENI. The CDR3 region is CASSRLWERTNTEAFF. The CDR3 region has the DNA TGTGCCAGCTCACGACTTTGGGAGCGAACCAACACTGAAGCTTTCTTT.

CDR3 sequence: CASSYSPGHNSYEQYF. As DNA, the CDR3 is TGTGCCAGCAGTTACTCACCGGGACACAACTCCTACGAGCAGTACTTC. The rearrangement uses TRBV6-2 or TRBV6-3 and TRBJ2-7, with a possible D match to TRBD1 (6 bases). There are 16 residues in the CDR3. Trimming shortened V by 0 bases and J by 0 bases, and 12 bases separated the two germline ends. Looked up from germline, CDR1 is MNHEY and CDR2 is SVGEGT.

The chain joins TRBV5-5 to TRBJ2-7; 8 bases line up with TRBD1. In germline, CDR1 is SGHKS, CDR2 YYEKEE (reference sequence). V shed 0 bases and J 5 bases; nucleotides not matched to a gene: 4. The CDR3 is 14 residues long. The CDR3 DNA is TGTGCCAGCAGCTTGGACAGGGGGAATCACGAGCAGTACTTC. Translation gives CASSLDRGNHEQYF.

The chain joins TRBV30 to TRBJ1-2; weak D call: TRBD1 (6 bases). This CDR3 contains 11 residues. V was cut by 0 bases and J by 9 bases, with 8 bases left in between. CDR1 is GTSNPN, CDR2 SVGIG, per germline (reference sequence). For the CDR3, the DNA is TGTGCCTGGAGTGTACAGGGCCGCTACACCTTC. Translation: CAWSVQGRYTF.

The chain joins TRBV6-1 to TRBJ1-4, with TRBD1 identical over 7 bases. The CDR3 covers 17 residues. Germline CDR1 MNHNS, CDR2 SASEGT. J was trimmed by 6 bases and V by 2 bases; bases with no gene match: 12. Written as DNA, the CDR3 is TGTGCCAGCAGTGAATGGGGCAGGGGGAGCCCTGATGAAAAACTGTTTTTT. As protein: CASSEWGRGSPDEKLFF.

The chain combines TRBV5-1 with TRBJ2-3; 7 bases fit TRBD2. Germline V gene lookup returns CDR1 SGHRS and CDR2 YFSETQ. The CDR3 runs to 16 residues. V was pared by 4 bases and J by 2 bases, with 10 bases of the junction left unmatched. CDR3 region: CASSLGSGEPTDTQYF. DNA for the CDR3: TGCGCCAGCAGCCTAGGGAGCGGGGAACCCACAGATACGCAGTATTTT. Complete variable domain (other parts from reference TRBV5-1 and TRBJ2-3): KAGVTQTPRYLIKTRGQQVTLSCSPISGHRSVSWYQQTPGQGLQFLFEYFSETQRNKGNFPGRFSGRQFSNSRSEMNVSTLELGDSALYLCASSLGSGEPTDTQYFGPGTRLTVL.

The J gene is TRBJ2-3, the V gene TRBV27; 8 nucleotides line up with TRBD1. Per the germline V gene, CDR1 is MNHEY and CDR2 is SMNVEV (reference sequence). V lost 3 bases and J lost 5; bases outside the gene matches: 10. The CDR3 runs 16 residues. CDR3 DNA sequence: TGTGCCAGCAGTTTGAACAGGGGGAAGGTAATAGATACGCAGTATTTT. The encoded protein is CASSLNRGKVIDTQYF.